The source of this T cell receptor beta chain is a study of T cell responses to AZD1222 COVID-19 vaccine. Here immunoSEQ multiplex PCR was the method, and the copy in TCRdb shows in-frame clones only, minus some. In the table there are some 42,000 clones, roughly 83% of which are singletons. Whole-study findings and limits: Recipients of AZD1222 seropositive at baseline numbered only 6 or 7.

Losses at the gene ends were 6 bases for V and 2 bases for J; bases not matched to a gene: 9. The CDR3 length is 16 residues. Germline V CDR1 and CDR2: MRHNA, SNTAGT. Both about-4-week and about-12-week second-dose recipients were combined. Of note for this clone: Its antigen is not known.

The sequencing here drew on peripheral blood, taken 28 days after the second AZD1222 dose. The clonotype was recovered from an adult who received the AZD1222 COVID-19 vaccine. The chain has TRBV6-4 and TRBJ2-4; 8 bases are a match to TRBD1. The DNA of the CDR3 is TGTGCCAGCAGGGCTACAGGGGGGATATCCAAAAACATTCAGTACTTC. Translated, it gives CASRATGGISKNIQYF.